This TCR beta chain was obtained from a study of T cells in Graves' hyperthyroidism and ophthalmopathy. Germline CDR1 and CDR2: SGHNT and YYREEE (reference sequence). This CDR3 is 16 amino acids long. V was clipped by 3 bases and J by 2 bases, with 16 bases between them. Amplified TCR beta CDR3 regions came from RNA transcripts. Carried out on the TCR CDR3, a first-round RT-PCR used the HTBI primer set. One entry per CDR3 protein, called by TCRdb with MiXCR from the multiplex PCR reads. The table shows about 400,000 distinct CDR3 sequences, with around an eighth occurring only once. The rearrangement joins TRBV5-4 to TRBJ2-3, with a possible D match to TRBD2 (5 bases). The sample comprised blood. The TCR sequence derives from a man aged 45-65 years with Graves' ophthalmopathy. The CDR3 loop is CASSSEQAENTDTQYF. The CDR3 DNA sequence: TGTGCCAGCAGCTCGGAACAAGCGGAGAACACAGATACGCAGTATTTT. Based on the CDR3 plus reference TRBV5-4 and TRBJ2-3, the full variable domain is ETGVTQSPTHLIKTRGQQVTLRCSSQSGHNTVSWYQQALGQGPQFIFQYYREEENGRGNFPPRFSGLQFPNYSSELNVNALELDDSALYLCASSSEQAENTDTQYFGPGTRLTVL.